This T cell receptor (beta chain) stems from a study of brain T cells in children with intractable seizures. As concerns this clone: Its antigen is as yet unknown.

Some clones are missing from TCRdb's copy, which holds only in-frame ones; the method was immunoSEQ multiplex PCR. Among around 80,000 clones listed, approximately 89% were seen once. This CDR3 spans 19 amino acids. V gave up 3 bases and J gave up 3 bases; unmatched junction bases: 16. Per the germline V gene, CDR1 is KGHSH and CDR2 is LQKENI. Sequencing was limited to surgery cases with top T cell transcript signatures in brain tissue. General study points: HCMV serostatus was not known, and viral specificity came from CDR3 similarity only.

The receptor comes from a girl aged 2 to 9 with Rasmussen encephalitis and intractable seizures. The genes are TRBV18 and TRBJ2-7, with TRBD2 identical over 11 bases. The sample in question was peripheral blood, obtained at surgery. The CDR3 loop is CASSPGGRLAGFFSYEQYF. CDR3 nucleotides: TGTGCCAGCTCACCGGGGGGGAGACTAGCGGGGTTTTTCAGCTACGAGCAGTACTTC.